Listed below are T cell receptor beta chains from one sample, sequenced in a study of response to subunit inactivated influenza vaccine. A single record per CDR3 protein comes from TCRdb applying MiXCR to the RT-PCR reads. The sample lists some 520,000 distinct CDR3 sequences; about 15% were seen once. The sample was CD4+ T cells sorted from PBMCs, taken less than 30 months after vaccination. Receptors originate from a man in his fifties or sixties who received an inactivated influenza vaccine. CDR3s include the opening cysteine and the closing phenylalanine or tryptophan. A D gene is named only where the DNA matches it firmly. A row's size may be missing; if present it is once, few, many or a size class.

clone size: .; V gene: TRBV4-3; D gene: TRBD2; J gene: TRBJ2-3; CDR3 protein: CASSHSVAGGPGTQYF; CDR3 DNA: TGCGCCAGCAGCCACTCAGTAGCGGGGGGGCCTGGTACGCAGTATTTT
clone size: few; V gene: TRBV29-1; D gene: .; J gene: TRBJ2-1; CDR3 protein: CSFGGTGLNEQFF; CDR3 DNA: TGCAGCTTTGGGGGCACAGGGTTGAATGAGCAGTTCTTC
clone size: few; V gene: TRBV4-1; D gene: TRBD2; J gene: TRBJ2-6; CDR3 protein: CASSLRGEILTF; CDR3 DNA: TGCGCCAGCAGCCTGCGGGGGGAGATACTGACTTTC
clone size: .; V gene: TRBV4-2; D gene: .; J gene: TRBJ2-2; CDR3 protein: CASSQKRSPGELFF; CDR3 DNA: TGTGCCAGCAGCCAAAAGCGGTCACCCGGGGAGCTGTTTTTT
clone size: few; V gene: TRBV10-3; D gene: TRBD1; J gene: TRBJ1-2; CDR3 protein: CAISGSGTGLSYTF; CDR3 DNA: TGTGCCATCAGTGGATCCGGGACAGGGCTGAGCTACACCTTC
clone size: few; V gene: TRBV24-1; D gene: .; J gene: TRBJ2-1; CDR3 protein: CATSDPGLNNEQFF; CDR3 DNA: TGTGCCACCAGTGACCCGGGACTCAACAATGAGCAGTTCTTC
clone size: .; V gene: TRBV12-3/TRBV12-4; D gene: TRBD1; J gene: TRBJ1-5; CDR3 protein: CASAGTGDNQPQHF; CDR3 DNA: TGTGCCTCAGCCGGGACAGGGGACAATCAGCCCCAGCATTTT
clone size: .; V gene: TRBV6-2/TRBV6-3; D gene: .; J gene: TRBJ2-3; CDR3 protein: CASKGFDTQYF; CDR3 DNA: TGTGCCAGCAAGGGGTTTGATACGCAGTATTTT
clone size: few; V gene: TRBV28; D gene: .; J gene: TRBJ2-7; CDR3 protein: CATLGGSAYEQYF; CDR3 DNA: TGTGCCACCCTTGGGGGCAGCGCCTACGAGCAGTACTTC
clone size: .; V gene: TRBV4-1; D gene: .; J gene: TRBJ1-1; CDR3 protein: CASSGRLQGSGAFF; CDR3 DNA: TGCGCCAGCAGCGGCCGATTACAGGGAAGTGGAGCTTTCTTT
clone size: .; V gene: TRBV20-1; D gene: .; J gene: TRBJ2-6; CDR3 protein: CSARFPAPCGANVLTF; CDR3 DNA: TGCAGTGCTAGGTTTCCAGCCCCCTGTGGGGCCAACGTCCTGACTTTC
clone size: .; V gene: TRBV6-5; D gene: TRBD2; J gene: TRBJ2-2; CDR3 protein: CASSSPGLAGDVGELFF; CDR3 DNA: TGTGCCAGCAGTTCCCCGGGACTAGCGGGAGACGTCGGGGAGCTGTTTTTT
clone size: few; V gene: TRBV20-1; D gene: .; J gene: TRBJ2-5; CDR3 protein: CSARVLAAETQYF; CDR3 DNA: TGCAGTGCTAGAGTGCTAGCAGCGGAGACCCAGTACTTC
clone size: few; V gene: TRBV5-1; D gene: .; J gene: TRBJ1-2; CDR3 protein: CASSLARGTDYGYTF; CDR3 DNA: TGCGCCAGCAGCTTGGCCCGGGGCACGGACTATGGCTACACCTTC
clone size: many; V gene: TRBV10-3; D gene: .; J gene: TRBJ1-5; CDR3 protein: CAISESGDQPQHF; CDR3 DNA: TGTGCCATCAGTGAGTCCGGGGATCAGCCCCAGCATTTT
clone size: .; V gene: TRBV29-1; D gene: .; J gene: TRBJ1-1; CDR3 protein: CSVVRAYDTEAFF; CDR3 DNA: TGCAGCGTTGTCCGGGCCTATGACACTGAAGCTTTCTTT
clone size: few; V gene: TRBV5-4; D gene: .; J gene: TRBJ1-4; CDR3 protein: CASSLPAGGGKLFF; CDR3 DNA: TGTGCCAGCAGCCTGCCCGCGGGTGGGGGAAAACTGTTTTTT
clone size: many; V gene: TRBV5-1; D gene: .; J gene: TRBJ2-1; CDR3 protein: CASSPAGGPYNEQFF; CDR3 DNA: TGTGCCAGCAGCCCAGCCGGGGGTCCCTACAATGAGCAGTTCTTC
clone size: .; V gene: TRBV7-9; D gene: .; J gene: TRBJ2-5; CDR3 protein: CASSVQGHRQETQYF; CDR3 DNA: TGTGCCAGCAGCGTACAGGGTCATCGGCAAGAGACCCAGTACTTC
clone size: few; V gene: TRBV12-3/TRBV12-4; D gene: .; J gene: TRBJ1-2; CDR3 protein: CASSPSRAGAPTNYGYTF; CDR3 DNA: TGTGCCAGCAGTCCCAGCAGGGCAGGGGCTCCTACTAACTATGGCTACACCTTC
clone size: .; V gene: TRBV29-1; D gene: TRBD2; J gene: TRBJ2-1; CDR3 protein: CSVESGESYNEQFF; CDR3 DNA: TGCAGCGTTGAGAGCGGGGAGTCCTACAATGAGCAGTTCTTC
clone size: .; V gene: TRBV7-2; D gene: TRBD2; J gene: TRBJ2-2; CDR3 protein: CASSLGGRAAGELFF; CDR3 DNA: TGTGCCAGCAGCTTGGGCGGGAGGGCCGCCGGGGAGCTGTTTTTT
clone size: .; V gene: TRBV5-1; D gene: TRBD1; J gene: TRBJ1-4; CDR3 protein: CASSRGQGKEKLFF; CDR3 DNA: TGCGCCAGCAGCCGGGGACAGGGAAAAGAAAAACTGTTTTTT
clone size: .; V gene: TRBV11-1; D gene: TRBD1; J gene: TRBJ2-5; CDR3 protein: CASSRGQEPKETQYF; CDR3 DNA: TGTGCCAGCAGCCGGGGACAGGAGCCAAAAGAGACCCAGTACTTC
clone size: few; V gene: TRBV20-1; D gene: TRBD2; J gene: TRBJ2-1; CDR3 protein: CSFKLGTRDEQFF; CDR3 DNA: TGCAGTTTTAAATTGGGGACTAGGGATGAGCAGTTCTTC
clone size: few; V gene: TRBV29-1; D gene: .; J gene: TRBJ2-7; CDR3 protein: CSAKTNYYEQYF; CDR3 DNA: TGCAGCGCTAAGACTAACTACTACGAGCAGTACTTC
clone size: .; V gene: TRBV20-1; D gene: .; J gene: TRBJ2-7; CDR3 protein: CSAPDSSSPYEQYF; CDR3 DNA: TGCAGTGCCCCCGACAGCTCTAGCCCCTACGAGCAGTACTTC